The sequence of this TCR beta chain was determined in a study of blood T cells in healthy people across ages. Trimming left V 7 bases short and J 1 base short, with 17 bases between. The germline gives CDR1 DFQATT, CDR2 SNEGSKA (reference sequence). The CDR3 extends over 15 amino acids. With a J-beta primer mix and a sample-barcoded 5' primer, a second PCR ran about 7 to 12 cycles. TCRdb re-called the 5' RACE reads through MiXCR, storing one row per CDR3 protein. Among about 770,000 distinct CDR3 sequences listed, more than 40% were seen once. This sequence joins TRBV20-1 and TRBJ1-5, with D tentatively TRBD1 (5 bases). The origin of this receptor is a man in his sixties in good health. The specimen sequenced was blood. CDR3 sequence reads: CSGISGTSSNQPQHF. DNA for the CDR3: TGCAGTGGTATTTCGGGGACTAGCAGCAATCAGCCCCAGCATTTT.